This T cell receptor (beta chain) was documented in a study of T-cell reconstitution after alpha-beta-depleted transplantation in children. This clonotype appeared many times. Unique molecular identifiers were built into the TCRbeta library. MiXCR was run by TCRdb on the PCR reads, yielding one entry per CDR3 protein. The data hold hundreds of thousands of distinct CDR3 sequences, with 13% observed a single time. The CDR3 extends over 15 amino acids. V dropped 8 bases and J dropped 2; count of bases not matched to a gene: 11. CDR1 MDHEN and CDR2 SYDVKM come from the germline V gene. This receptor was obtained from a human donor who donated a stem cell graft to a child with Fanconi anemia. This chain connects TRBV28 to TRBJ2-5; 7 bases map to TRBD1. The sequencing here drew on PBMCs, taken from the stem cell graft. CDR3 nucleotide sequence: TGTGCCAGCGCTATCATCTTGGGACAGCAAGAGACCCAGTACTTC. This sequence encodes CASAIILGQQETQYF.